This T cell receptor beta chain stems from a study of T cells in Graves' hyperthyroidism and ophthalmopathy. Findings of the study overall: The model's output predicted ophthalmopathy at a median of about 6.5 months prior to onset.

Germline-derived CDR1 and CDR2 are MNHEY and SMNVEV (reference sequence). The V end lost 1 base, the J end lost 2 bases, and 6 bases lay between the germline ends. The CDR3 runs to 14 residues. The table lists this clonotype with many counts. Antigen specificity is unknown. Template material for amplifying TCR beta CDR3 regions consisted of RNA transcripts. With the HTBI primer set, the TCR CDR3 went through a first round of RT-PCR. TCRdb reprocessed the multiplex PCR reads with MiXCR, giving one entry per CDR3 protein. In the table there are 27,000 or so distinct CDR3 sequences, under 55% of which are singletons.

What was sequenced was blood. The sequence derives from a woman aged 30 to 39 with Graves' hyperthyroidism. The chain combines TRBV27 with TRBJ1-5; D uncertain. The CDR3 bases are TGTGCCAGCAGTTTATGGGCAGGCAATCAGCCCCAGCATTTT. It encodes CASSLWAGNQPQHF.